Following are 8 T cell receptor beta chains from one sample sequenced in a study of vaccination and CD4 T cells after COVID-19. Documented treatment: approximately 9-day PBMC culture with coronavirus spike peptide pools or control peptides (ViraFEST assay). Cultured CD4+ T-cell DNA underwent Oncomine TCR Beta short-read sequencing. A single record per CDR3 protein comes from TCRdb applying MiXCR to the PCR reads. Altogether approximately 10,000 distinct CDR3 sequences are present, approximately 60% being singletons, with the ten largest covering around 13%. These receptors have no identified antigens. Source material: CD4+ T cells from blood, cultured in vitro. The receptors were sampled from a human donor who had recovered from COVID-19.

The chain employs TRBV10-3 and TRBJ1-1, with TRBD1 as a possible D gene (5 bases). The V and J ends lost 3 bases and 6 bases respectively, with 14 bases between them. The germline gives CDR1 ENHRY, CDR2 SYGVKD. The CDR3 is 14 residues long. The DNA of the CDR3 is TGTGCCATCAGTGATACCGCCTCACAGGCTGAAGCTTTCTTT. Translating it yields CAISDTASQAEAFF.

This clonotype showed up just a few times. The chain carries TRBV7-2 and TRBJ1-5, with TRBD1 as a possible D gene (5 bases). V lost 0 bases and J 6 bases, leaving 9 bases between the germline ends. Germline CDR1 reads SGHTA; CDR2 reads FQGNSA. There are 14 residues in the CDR3. Written as DNA, the CDR3 is TGTGCCAGCAGCTTAGCATGGGGGGGTCAGCCCCAGCATTTT. Protein sequence: CASSLAWGGQPQHF.

V gene TRBV28 combines with J gene TRBJ1-5, with D tentatively TRBD1 (6 bases). This CDR3 comprises 13 residues. Germline V gene lookup returns CDR1 MDHEN and CDR2 SYDVKM. With 3 bases removed from V and 3 bases from J, the gap between germline ends came to 6 bases. The CDR3 region has the DNA TGTGCCAGCAGTTTGGGGGCCAATCAGCCCCAGCATTTT. Protein product: CASSLGANQPQHF.

The chain combines TRBV7-3 with TRBJ2-5; 7 bases are shared with TRBD2. CDR3 length equals 15 residues. Unmatched junction bases numbered 5, after V lost 2 bases and J lost 2 bases. Germline CDR1 SGHTA, CDR2 FQGTGA. CDR3 sequence: CASSLGGGPQETQYF. CDR3 bases: TGTGCCAGCAGCTTAGGGGGAGGGCCTCAAGAGACCCAGTACTTC. Full variable domain (remainder filled in from reference TRBV7-3 and TRBJ2-5): GAGVSQTPSNKVTEKGKYVELRCDPISGHTALYWYRQSLGQGPEFLIYFQGTGAADDSGLPNDRFFAVRPEGSVSTLKIQRTERGDSAVYLCASSLGGGPQETQYFGPGTRLLVL.

This clonotype was picked up a small number of times. The V call is TRBV24-1, the J call TRBJ2-7; D is undetermined. The CDR3 covers 14 residues. V lost 6 bases to trimming and J lost 4 bases, with 15 bases between them. The germline gives CDR1 KGHDR, CDR2 SFDVKD. The CDR3 protein is CATSSHTAPYEQYF. The CDR3 nucleotides are TGTGCCACCAGTAGCCATACGGCCCCGTACGAGCAGTACTTC.

The chain uses TRBV30 and TRBJ2-7; TRBD1 aligns across 7 bases. Germline trimming cut 2 bases from V and 2 bases from J; bases unmatched to any gene: 3. The CDR3 consists of 13 residues. Germline loops: CDR1 GTSNPN, CDR2 SVGIG (reference sequence). Here the CDR3 DNA reads TGTGCCTGGAGTAGGGACAGCCCCTACGAGCAGTACTTC. This codes for CAWSRDSPYEQYF. Based on the CDR3 plus reference TRBV30 and TRBJ2-7, the full variable domain is SQTIHQWPATLVQPVGSPLSLECTVEGTSNPNLYWYRQAAGRGLQLLFYSVGIGQISSEVPQNLSASRPQDRQFILSSKKLLLSDSGFYLCAWSRDSPYEQYFGPGTRLTVT.

The CDR3 nucleotides read TGTGCCAGTACCGGGACTAGCAGCTACGAGCAGTACTTC. It is translated as CASTGTSSYEQYF. The chain joins TRBV19 to TRBJ2-7; TRBD2 agrees at 9 bases. CDR1 and CDR2 from the germline V gene are LNHDA and SQIVND (reference sequence). The length of the CDR3 is 13 residues. J lost 3 bases, V lost 7 bases, and 4 bases had no gene match.

The gene calls are TRBV12-3 or TRBV12-4 and TRBJ2-3; D remains unclear. The CDR3 consists of 11 residues. Trimming shortened V by 4 bases and J by 7 bases, and 6 bases separated the two germline ends. The CDR3 nucleotides are TGTGCCAGCAGTTCGAGATATACGCAGTATTTT. Translated, it gives CASSSRYTQYF.